This T cell receptor beta chain was recorded in a study of cytomegalovirus exposure and HLA in healthy donors. Study observations and caveats: Later analysis identified several of the most significant clusters that appeared linked to common viral pathogens. Beyond CMV serostatus, there was no information to go on about immune exposure. Trimming of TCR beta V- and J-genes showed a link, identified in a later analysis, to a missense DCLRE1C variant. As a later analysis revealed, most CMV-associated TCR beta chains appeared HLA-restricted.

The PCR was carried out with 60 Vbeta primers and 13 Jbeta primers. Sequenced by immunoSEQ multiplex PCR; TCRdb stores in-frame clones only, minus some. Of approximately 150,000 clones listed, around 63% are singletons. Worth noting for this clone: Antigen unknown.

Germline loops: CDR1 SQVTM, CDR2 ANQGSEA. The CDR3 spans 13 residues. V was shortened by 3 bases and J by 2 bases, with 8 bases between the two germline ends. The sequenced sample was PBMCs. The sequence was collected from a woman younger than 35 in good health and CMV-seropositive. This chain connects TRBV29-1 to TRBJ1-3, with D unresolved. The CDR3 region is CSVEKGAGNTIYF. The DNA for the CDR3 is TGCAGCGTTGAGAAAGGAGCTGGAAACACCATATATTTT.